Here is one T cell receptor beta chain with its context. The data were taken from a study of cytomegalovirus exposure and HLA in healthy donors. Germline-derived CDR1 and CDR2 are LNHDA and SQIVND (reference sequence). The CDR3 covers 16 residues. V shed 3 bases, J shed 3 bases, and the junction held 7 bases outside the gene matches. With 60 Vbeta and 13 Jbeta primers, the PCR was carried out. Sequenced by immunoSEQ multiplex PCR; TCRdb stores in-frame clones only, minus some. The sample records tens of thousands of clones, roughly two thirds being singletons. This chain joins TRBV19 and TRBJ1-5, with TRBD1 identical over 8 bases. Sequencing input: PBMCs. The sequence came from a human donor in good health. This chain's CDR3 is CASSIGQGLANQPQHF. The CDR3 coding sequence is TGTGCCAGTAGTATTGGACAGGGCCTTGCCAATCAGCCCCAGCATTTT.